These T cell receptor beta chains were read from a single sample in a study of T cell responses to AZD1222 COVID-19 vaccine. Measured with immunoSEQ multiplex PCR; TCRdb has only the in-frame clones, and not every one. This table has about 97,000 clones, 70% to 90% appearing once. Sequencing used peripheral blood, obtained on day 0 of AZD1222 vaccination. These receptors originate from an adult in good health. The conserved cysteine and the conserved F or W are not part of the CDR3 here. Each record gives: J gene, V gene, CDR3 length, CDR3 protein.

>TRBJ2-3|TRBV5-4|12
ASSLDSVTDTQY
>TRBJ2-1|TRBV2|14
ASSEGVIGGPSEQF
>TRBJ2-2|TRBV6-5|13
ASRPRGANTGELF
>TRBJ2-1|TRBV30|11
AWSTQIYNEQF
>TRBJ2-2|TRBV6-5|14
ASSYSGRSAAGELF
>TRBJ2-4|TRBV14|13
ASSQVRGQGHIQY
>TRBJ2-1|TRBV27|14
ASSSLLAGVDNEQF
>TRBJ1-3|TRBV7-2|10
ASSLYQDTIY
>TRBJ2-7|TRBV12-2|11
ASRSGYPYEQY
>TRBJ1-4|TRBV21-1|12
ASSLSGVNEKLF
>TRBJ1-4|TRBV30|10
AWESTNEKLF
>TRBJ1-5|TRBV30|12
AWSGQVSNQPQH
>TRBJ1-1|TRBV6-5|12
ASRGTVLATEAF
>TRBJ1-1|TRBV29-1|12
SVTDRFDNTEAF